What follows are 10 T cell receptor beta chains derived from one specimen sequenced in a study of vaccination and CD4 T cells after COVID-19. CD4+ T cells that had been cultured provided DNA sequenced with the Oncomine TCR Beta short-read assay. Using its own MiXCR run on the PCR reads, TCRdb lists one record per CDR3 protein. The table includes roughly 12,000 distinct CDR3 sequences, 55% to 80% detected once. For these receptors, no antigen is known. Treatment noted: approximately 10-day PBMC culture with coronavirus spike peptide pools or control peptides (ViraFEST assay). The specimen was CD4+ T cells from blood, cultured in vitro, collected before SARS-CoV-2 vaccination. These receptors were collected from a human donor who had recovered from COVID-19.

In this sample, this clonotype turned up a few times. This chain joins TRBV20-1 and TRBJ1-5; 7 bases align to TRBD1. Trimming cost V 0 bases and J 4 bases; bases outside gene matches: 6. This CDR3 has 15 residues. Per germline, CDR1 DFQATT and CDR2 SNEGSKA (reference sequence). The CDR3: CSARDMTGLNQPQHF. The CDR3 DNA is TGCAGTGCTAGAGACATGACAGGGTTAAATCAGCCCCAGCATTTT.

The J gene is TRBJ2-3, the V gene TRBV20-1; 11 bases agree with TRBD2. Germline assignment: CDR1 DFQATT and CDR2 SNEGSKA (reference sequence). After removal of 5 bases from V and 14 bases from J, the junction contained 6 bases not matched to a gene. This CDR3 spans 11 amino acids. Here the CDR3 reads CSAGASGRPYF. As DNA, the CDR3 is TGCAGTGCTGGGGCTAGCGGGAGGCCGTATTTT.

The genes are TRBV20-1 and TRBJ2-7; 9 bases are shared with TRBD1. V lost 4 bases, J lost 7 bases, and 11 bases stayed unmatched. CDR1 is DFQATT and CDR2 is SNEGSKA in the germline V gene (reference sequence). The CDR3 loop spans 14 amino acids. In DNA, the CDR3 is TGCAGTGCTACAAAACACGGGACAGGGTTGGAGCAGTACTTC. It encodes CSATKHGTGLEQYF.

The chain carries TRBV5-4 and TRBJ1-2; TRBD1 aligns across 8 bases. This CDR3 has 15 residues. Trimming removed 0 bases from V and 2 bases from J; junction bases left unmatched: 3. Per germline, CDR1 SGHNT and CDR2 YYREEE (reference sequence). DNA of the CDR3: TGTGCCAGCAGCTTGGGCAGGGGGCCAAACTATGGCTACACCTTC. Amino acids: CASSLGRGPNYGYTF.

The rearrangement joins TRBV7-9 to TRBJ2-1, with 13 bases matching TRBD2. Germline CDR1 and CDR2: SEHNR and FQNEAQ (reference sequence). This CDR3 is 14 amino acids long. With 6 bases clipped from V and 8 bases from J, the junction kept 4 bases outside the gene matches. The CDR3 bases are TGTGCCAGCAGTCCTGGACTAGCGGGAGATGAGCAGTTCTTC. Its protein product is CASSPGLAGDEQFF. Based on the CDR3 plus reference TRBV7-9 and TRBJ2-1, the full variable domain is DTGVSQNPRHKITKRGQNVTFRCDPISEHNRLYWYRQTLGQGPEFLTYFQNEAQLEKSRLLSDRFSAERPKGSFSTLEIQRTEQGDSAMYLCASSPGLAGDEQFFGPGTRLTVL.

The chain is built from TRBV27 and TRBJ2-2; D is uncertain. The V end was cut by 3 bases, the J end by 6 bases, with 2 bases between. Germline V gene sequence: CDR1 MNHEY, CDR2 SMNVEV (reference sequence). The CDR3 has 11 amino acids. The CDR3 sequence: CASSLSGELFF. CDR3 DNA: TGTGCCAGCAGTTTGTCCGGGGAGCTGTTTTTT.

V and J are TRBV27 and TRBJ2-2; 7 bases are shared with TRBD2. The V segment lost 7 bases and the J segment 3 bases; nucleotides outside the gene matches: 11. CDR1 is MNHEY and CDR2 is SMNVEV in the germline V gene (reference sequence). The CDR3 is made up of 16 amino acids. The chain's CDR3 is CASKDLGGGYTGELFF. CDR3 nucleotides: TGTGCCAGCAAGGATCTTGGGGGGGGTTACACCGGGGAGCTGTTTTTT.

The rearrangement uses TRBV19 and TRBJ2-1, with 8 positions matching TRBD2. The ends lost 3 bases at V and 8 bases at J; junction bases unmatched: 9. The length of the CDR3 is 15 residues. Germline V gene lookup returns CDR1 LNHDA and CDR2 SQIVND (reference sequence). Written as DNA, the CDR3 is TGTGCCAGTAGTATTTCTAGCGGGTGGGGCGATGAGCAGTTCTTC. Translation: CASSISSGWGDEQFF. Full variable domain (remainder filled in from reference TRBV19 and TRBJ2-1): DGGITQSPKYLFRKEGQNVTLSCEQNLNHDAMYWYRQDPGQGLRLIYYSQIVNDFQKGDIAEGYSVSREKKESFPLTVTSAQKNPTAFYLCASSISSGWGDEQFFGPGTRLTVL.

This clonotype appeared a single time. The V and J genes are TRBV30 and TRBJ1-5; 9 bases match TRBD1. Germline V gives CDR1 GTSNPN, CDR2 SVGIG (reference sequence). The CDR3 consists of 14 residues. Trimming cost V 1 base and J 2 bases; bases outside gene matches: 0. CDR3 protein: CAWSGTGGNQPQHF. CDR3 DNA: TGTGCCTGGAGTGGGACAGGGGGCAATCAGCCCCAGCATTTT.

This CDR3 reads CSAEGYHGYTF. Here the CDR3 DNA reads TGCAGCGCGGAGGGGTATCATGGCTACACCTTC. The chain couples TRBV29-1 to TRBJ1-2; D is possibly TRBD1 (5 bases). Trimming took 7 bases from V and 6 from J, leaving 12 bases between them. The CDR3 is 11 residues long. Germline lookup yields CDR1 SQVTM and CDR2 ANQGSEA.